The 26 T cell receptor beta chains below were found in one sample sequenced in a study of beta chain features in type 1 diabetes. As every portion of the isolated RNA was reverse transcribed, the sequencing read expressed TCRB transcripts. TCRdb's table, derived via immunoSEQ multiplex PCR, lists solely in-frame clones and lacks some. The sample has around 160,000 clones; 40% to 60% are singletons. Sequencing used Tregs from blood. These receptors were collected from a man between 18 and 35 years old in good health.

J is TRBJ2-5 and V is TRBV7-2, with 10 bases that match TRBD1. Germline trimming cut 1 base from V and 7 bases from J; bases unmatched to any gene: 6. CDR3 size: 15 residues. CDR1 is SGHTA, CDR2 FQGNSA, per germline. CDR3 amino acids: CASSLEPGTGVTQYF. CDR3 in DNA: TGTGCCAGCAGCTTAGAACCCGGGACAGGGGTGACCCAGTACTTC.

This clone appeared a few times. The V and J genes are TRBV28 and TRBJ2-5, with D tentatively TRBD2 (5 bases). CDR1 MDHEN and CDR2 SYDVKM come from the germline V gene. CDR3 length: 14 residues. V lost 8 bases and J lost 2, with 15 bases in between. The CDR3 protein is CASGVGSVQETQYF. The DNA for the CDR3 is TGTGCCAGCGGCGTAGGTAGCGTACAAGAGACCCAGTACTTC.

The CDR3 region is CATSSLTSGRNNEQFF. The CDR3 DNA reads TGTGCCACCAGCAGCCTGACTAGCGGGAGGAACAATGAGCAGTTCTTC. The rearrangement joins TRBV15 to TRBJ2-1; the match to TRBD2 covers 13 bases. This CDR3 comprises 16 residues. The ends lost 3 bases at V and 5 bases at J; junction bases unmatched: 4. Germline values: CDR1 LNHNV, CDR2 YYDKDF (reference sequence).

This clone came up a few times. The rearrangement uses TRBV18 and TRBJ1-3, with unresolved D. This CDR3 contains 16 residues. Germline assignment: CDR1 KGHSH and CDR2 LQKENI. V gave up 3 bases and J gave up 4 bases, with 16 bases separating them. CDR3 coding DNA: TGTGCCAGCTCACCTGTCAGCACTTGGGCAGGAAACACCATATATTTT. The encoded protein is CASSPVSTWAGNTIYF.

This clone was observed a single time. Other DNA sequences in this sample translate to the same CDR3. V gene TRBV20-1 combines with J gene TRBJ2-1; TRBD2 is a possible D gene (6 bases). Trimming removed 6 bases at V and 7 bases at J, with 10 bases between. The CDR3 spans 11 residues. Germline values: CDR1 DFQATT, CDR2 SNEGSKA (reference sequence). CDR3 amino acids: CSAEGGNEQFF. In nucleotides, the CDR3 is TGCAGTGCCGAGGGAGGAAATGAGCAGTTCTTC.

The chain links TRBV14 to TRBJ2-7; D perhaps matches TRBD2 (6 bases). This CDR3 spans 12 amino acids. Germline CDR1 is SGHDN and CDR2 is FVKESK. V lost 5 bases and J 9 bases, leaving 14 bases between the germline ends. CDR3 amino acids: CASSAGTEGQYF. The DNA of the CDR3 is TGTGCCAGCAGCGCCGGGACGGAGGGGCAGTACTTC.

The V call is TRBV7-9, the J call TRBJ2-7, with 14 bases that match TRBD2. V trimming: 4 bases; J trimming: 5 bases; junction bases outside the gene matches: 13. The CDR3 is 18 residues long. CDR1 SEHNR and CDR2 FQNEAQ come from the germline V gene (reference sequence). CDR3 region: CASSWGLAGAPKLDEQYF. The DNA of the CDR3 is TGTGCCAGCAGCTGGGGACTAGCGGGAGCACCAAAGCTCGACGAGCAGTACTTC.

V and J are TRBV6-6 and TRBJ1-1, with no clear D. CDR3 size: 14 residues. CDR1 MNHNY and CDR2 SVGAGI come from the germline V gene (reference sequence). Between the trimmed V and J ends, which lost 5 bases and 4 bases, there was a span of 14 bases. The CDR3 region is CASSRLVSGTEAFF. CDR3 sequence (DNA): TGTGCCAGCAGTAGACTAGTCTCGGGCACTGAAGCTTTCTTT.

Details on this clone: In the same sample, other DNA sequences code for this CDR3. The chain carries TRBV6-5 and TRBJ2-5; D unclear. Trimming cost V 5 bases and J 3 bases, with 4 bases left between them. The germline V gene encodes CDR1 MNHEY and CDR2 SVGAGI. The CDR3 runs 11 residues. Here the CDR3 DNA reads TGTGCCAGCAGTACGGAAGAGACCCAGTACTTC. It codes for CASSTEETQYF.

This clone was detected only a few times. The rearrangement uses TRBV7-3 and TRBJ2-5; D uncertain. Germline V gene lookup returns CDR1 SGHTA and CDR2 FQGTGA. This CDR3 has 13 amino acids. V dropped 1 base and J dropped 4 bases, with 7 bases sitting between them. The CDR3 spells CASSLRRGETQYF. The CDR3 coding sequence is TGTGCCAGCAGCTTAAGGAGAGGAGAGACCCAGTACTTC.

This clone has only a few counts. The chain is built from TRBV29-1 and TRBJ2-7, with 8 bases that match TRBD1. This CDR3 comprises 14 residues. After removal of 0 bases from V and 8 bases from J, the junction contained 9 bases not matched to a gene. The germline CDR1 and CDR2 sequences are SQVTM and ANQGSEA. This chain's CDR3 is CSVEDWSGQGKQYF. In DNA form, the CDR3 reads TGCAGCGTTGAAGATTGGTCCGGACAGGGAAAGCAGTACTTC.

This rearrangement joins TRBV28 to TRBJ2-5, with a possible D match to TRBD2 (6 bases). Germline CDR1 and CDR2: MDHEN and SYDVKM. V lost 8 bases to trimming and J lost 3 bases, with 22 bases between them. The CDR3 runs 16 residues. CDR3 in amino acids: CASVPFGGDSKETQYF. CDR3 coding DNA: TGTGCCAGCGTACCTTTCGGAGGGGATTCGAAAGAGACCCAGTACTTC.

In this sample, this clone turned up once. The chain combines TRBV5-1 with TRBJ1-4, with TRBD1 matching over 9 bases. Trimming removed 4 bases from V and 3 bases from J; junction bases left unmatched: 7. CDR3 length equals 16 residues. Germline V lookup: CDR1 SGHRS, CDR2 YFSETQ. The CDR3 nucleotides are TGCGCCAGCAGCGGGAAGACAGGGGGATCTAATGAAAAACTGTTTTTT. Translating gives CASSGKTGGSNEKLFF.

The chain combines TRBV5-1 with TRBJ2-2; 8 nucleotides match TRBD1. Germline V gene lookup returns CDR1 SGHRS and CDR2 YFSETQ. CDR3 length: 13 residues. V gave up 7 bases and J gave up 1 base; unmatched junction bases: 0. CDR3: CASDRGNTGELFF. DNA for the CDR3: TGCGCCAGCGACAGGGGGAACACCGGGGAGCTGTTTTTT.

In this sample, this clone turned up a few times. This chain joins TRBV7-6 and TRBJ2-1; 15 bases line up with TRBD2. Germline-derived CDR1 and CDR2 are SGHVS and FNYEAQ. Germline trimming cut 3 bases from V and 9 bases from J; bases unmatched to any gene: 3. The CDR3 is 15 amino acids. The CDR3 region has the DNA TGTGCCAGCAGCTTCGGACTAGCGGGAGGGGTTGAGCAGTTCTTC. Translating gives CASSFGLAGGVEQFF.

The V and J genes are TRBV6-5 and TRBJ2-2, with a weak D call TRBD1 (5 bases). V lost 5 bases, J lost 1 base, and 8 bases lay in between. Per germline, CDR1 MNHEY and CDR2 SVGAGI. The CDR3 has 14 residues. The CDR3 DNA reads TGTGCCAGCAGTCAGGGTGTGAACACCGGGGAGCTGTTTTTT. Its protein is CASSQGVNTGELFF.

The chain employs TRBV5-1 and TRBJ2-5, with 12 nucleotides matching TRBD1. Germline V lookup: CDR1 SGHRS, CDR2 YFSETQ. V shed 0 bases and J 5 bases; nucleotides not matched to a gene: 5. The CDR3 contains 16 residues. CDR3 protein: CASSLGGTGGEETQYF. The CDR3 DNA follows: TGCGCCAGCAGCTTGGGTGGGACAGGGGGCGAGGAGACCCAGTACTTC.

The V and J genes are TRBV7-8 and TRBJ1-5; D not certain. The CDR3 totals 13 residues. Germline values: CDR1 SGHVS, CDR2 FQNEAQ. Trimming removed 5 bases from V and 1 base from J, with 6 bases in between. The CDR3 reads CASSTESNQPQHF. For the CDR3, the DNA is TGTGCCAGCAGCACAGAGAGCAATCAGCCCCAGCATTTT. The full variable domain, completed using reference TRBV7-8 and TRBJ1-5, is GAGVSQSPRYKVAKRGQDVALRCDPISGHVSLFWYQQALGQGPEFLTYFQNEAQLDKSGLPSDRFFAERPEGSVSTLKIQRTQQEDSAVYLCASSTESNQPQHFGDGTRLSIL.

This clone was detected only once. The CDR3 here is CASSQQGYTEAFF. In nucleotides, the CDR3 is TGTGCCAGCAGCCAACAGGGTTACACTGAAGCTTTCTTT. The genes are TRBV7-3 and TRBJ1-1; TRBD1 might be the D (6 bases). From germline, CDR1 is SGHTA and CDR2 FQGTGA. The ends were cut back, 5 bases at V and 3 bases at J, with 10 bases in the middle. The CDR3 consists of 13 residues.

The chain couples TRBV28 to TRBJ1-2; D not certain. The CDR3 loop spans 12 amino acids. Germline V gene data show CDR1 as MDHEN and CDR2 as SYDVKM. Trimming took 2 bases from V and 4 from J, leaving 5 bases between them. DNA of the CDR3: TGTGCCAGCAGTTTACAACTCTATGGCTACACCTTC. Residues: CASSLQLYGYTF.

The CDR3 sequence is CATSSTYNEQFF. As DNA, the CDR3 is TGTGCCACCTCAAGCACCTACAATGAGCAGTTCTTC. The chain links TRBV10-3 to TRBJ2-1; D uncertain. The germline V gene has CDR1 ENHRY and CDR2 SYGVKD. There are 12 residues in the CDR3. V lost 10 bases, J lost 2 bases, and 9 bases lay in between.

The DNA for the CDR3 is TGTGCCAGCAGCCCTGGCCGGGAATGGGGCACCGGGGAGCTGTTTTTT. Translated: CASSPGREWGTGELFF. The chain joins TRBV5-4 to TRBJ2-2; tentatively, D is TRBD2 (5 bases). V shed 4 bases and J shed 4 bases, with 17 bases lying between them. Germline CDR1 reads SGHNT; CDR2 reads YYREEE (reference sequence). The CDR3 consists of 16 residues.

This clone was seen once. The rearrangement uses TRBV6-7 and TRBJ2-5, with TRBD2 as a possible D gene (7 bases). TRBV6-7 is an ORF for which the function is uncertain. The V gene lost 7 bases and the J gene lost 4 bases, with 25 bases spanning the gap. The CDR3 covers 17 residues. CDR3 sequence reads: CASIVEGWWGGGETQYF. Here the CDR3 DNA reads TGTGCCAGCATTGTCGAGGGGTGGTGGGGGGGCGGAGAGACCCAGTACTTC.

This rearrangement joins TRBV19 to TRBJ2-2, with 7 bases fitting TRBD1. The CDR3 loop spans 14 amino acids. J lost 5 bases, V lost 3 bases, and 3 bases had no gene match. From germline, CDR1 is LNHDA and CDR2 SQIVND (reference sequence). This chain's CDR3 is CASSITTGTGELFF. CDR3 DNA sequence: TGTGCCAGTAGTATCACGACAGGGACCGGGGAGCTGTTTTTT.

In its sample, this clone was seen a few times. The genes are TRBV10-3 and TRBJ2-1, with TRBD1 matching over 7 bases. This CDR3 is built from 18 residues. The germline V gene encodes CDR1 ENHRY and CDR2 SYGVKD. The V gene end was trimmed by 9 bases and the J gene end by 5 bases; junction bases not matched to a gene: 22. The CDR3 nucleotides read TGTGCCATTAAAAAAGGGGGACCGGGACAGTCGATGAACAATGAGCAGTTCTTC. It codes for CAIKKGGPGQSMNNEQFF.

V usage is TRBV28 and J usage is TRBJ1-2; D remains ambiguous. The CDR3 runs 13 residues. Trimming took off 1 base at V and 2 bases at J, with 5 bases between the two ends. The V gene's germline CDR1 is MDHEN and CDR2 SYDVKM. Here the CDR3 DNA reads TGTGCCAGCAGTTTATCCCGGAACTATGGCTACACCTTC. It encodes CASSLSRNYGYTF.